The 8 T cell receptor beta chains reported below all come from one sample, sequenced in a study of OX40 agonist ivuxolimab in advanced cancers. Assay used: immunoSEQ multiplex PCR; TCRdb lists only in-frame clones, some missing. The data contain about 53,000 clones, about 88% of them seen just once; the ten biggest clones take up less than 2%. The sequencing here drew on CD4+ or CD8+ T cells sorted from blood, taken in a trial of the OX40 agonist ivuxolimab. Every receptor here comes from an adult with an advanced solid tumor such as melanoma, head and neck, liver or kidney cancer.

This clone came up once. The chain joins TRBV5-4 to TRBJ1-3; D gene unclear. The germline V gene has CDR1 SGHNT and CDR2 YYREEE (reference sequence). V was shortened by 0 bases and J by 0 bases, with 7 bases between the two germline ends. The CDR3 has 15 amino acids. In DNA form, the CDR3 reads TGTGCCAGCAGCTTGGACGGACTCTCTGGAAACACCATATATTTT. This translates into CASSLDGLSGNTIYF.

The table lists this clone with a count of one. The rearrangement uses TRBV6-5 and TRBJ1-1; D gene unclear. Trimming pared 0 bases from V and 4 bases from J, leaving 12 bases between. Germline lookup yields CDR1 MNHEY and CDR2 SVGAGI. The CDR3 contains 15 residues. The CDR3 protein is CASSYSGGKVTEAFF. CDR3 sequence (DNA): TGTGCCAGCAGTTACTCGGGAGGGAAGGTCACTGAAGCTTTCTTT.

This rearrangement joins TRBV5-1 to TRBJ2-1; 8 bases fit TRBD2. V shed 7 bases and J 2 bases; nucleotides not matched to a gene: 8. The CDR3 runs to 15 residues. Germline assignment: CDR1 SGHRS and CDR2 YFSETQ. For the CDR3, the DNA is TGCGCCAGCGCCGGGCCCGGGAGGGCCTACAATGAGCAGTTCTTC. Its protein is CASAGPGRAYNEQFF.

The V call is TRBV5-1, the J call TRBJ2-7; weak D call: TRBD1 (6 bases). Germline CDR1 is SGHRS and CDR2 is YFSETQ. The CDR3 is 12 residues long. Trimming pared 4 bases from V and 3 bases from J, leaving 8 bases between. The CDR3 DNA reads TGCGCCAGCAGCACGGACAGCTACGAGCAGTACTTC. It specifies CASSTDSYEQYF. The entire variable domain, with the rest obtained from reference TRBV5-1 and TRBJ2-7, is as follows: KAGVTQTPRYLIKTRGQQVTLSCSPISGHRSVSWYQQTPGQGLQFLFEYFSETQRNKGNFPGRFSGRQFSNSRSEMNVSTLELGDSALYLCASSTDSYEQYFGPGTRLTVT.

The rearrangement uses TRBV19 and TRBJ2-4, with D hard to call. Deletions cut 2 bases from V and 2 bases from J, with 7 bases between. Germline CDR1 and CDR2: LNHDA and SQIVND (reference sequence). The CDR3 sequence is 14 residues long. The CDR3 sequence: CASSISVPKNIQYF. CDR3 DNA sequence: TGTGCCAGTAGTATATCCGTTCCCAAAAACATTCAGTACTTC.

V and J are TRBV14 and TRBJ1-5; 8 bases agree with TRBD1. The V segment lost 5 bases and the J segment 5 bases; nucleotides outside the gene matches: 2. This CDR3 has 13 residues. The germline gives CDR1 SGHDN, CDR2 FVKESK. Here the CDR3 reads CASSVQGDQPQHF. CDR3 DNA sequence: TGTGCCAGCAGCGTACAGGGGGATCAGCCCCAGCATTTT.

The rearrangement links TRBV11-3 to TRBJ2-7, with D perhaps given as TRBD1 or TRBD2 (5 bases each). CDR3 size: 17 residues. V lost 5 bases to trimming and J lost 3 bases, with 23 bases between them. Germline CDR1 reads SGHNT; CDR2 reads YENEEA. The DNA for the CDR3 is TGTGCCAGCAGCCCCGTTGGGTCCACCGGGACCAACTACGAGCAGTACTTC. It translates to CASSPVGSTGTNYEQYF.

The chain uses TRBV6-1 and TRBJ1-6; D gene ambiguous. V was clipped by 4 bases and J by 9 bases, with 25 bases between them. The CDR3 consists of 18 residues. The germline V gene encodes CDR1 MNHNS and CDR2 SASEGT. The CDR3 DNA reads as TGTGCCAGCAGTGCCAGATGGGCCTGGACGGATGGAGGTTCACCCCTCCACTTT. Translation: CASSARWAWTDGGSPLHF.